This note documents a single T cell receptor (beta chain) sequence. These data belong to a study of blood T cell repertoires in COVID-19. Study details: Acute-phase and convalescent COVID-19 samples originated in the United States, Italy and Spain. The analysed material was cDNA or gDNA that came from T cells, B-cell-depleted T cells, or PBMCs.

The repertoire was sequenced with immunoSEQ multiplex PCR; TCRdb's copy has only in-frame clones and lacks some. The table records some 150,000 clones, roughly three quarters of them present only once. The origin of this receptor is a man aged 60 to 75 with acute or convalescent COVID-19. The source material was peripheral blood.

The CDR3 sequence is CASSDSSWTQYF. CDR3 DNA sequence: TGTGCCAGCAGTGATAGCAGTTGGACCCAGTACTTC. The chain couples TRBV2 to TRBJ2-5; D is unclear. CDR3 size: 12 residues. The germline V and J ends were trimmed by 3 bases and 7 bases, with 9 bases remaining between them. Germline-derived CDR1 and CDR2 are SNHLY and FYNNEI.